These 25 T cell receptor beta chains originate from one sample sequenced in a study of memory CD4+ T cells and cytomegalovirus serostatus. Method: immunoSEQ multiplex PCR; TCRdb's copy keeps in-frame clones and lacks some. The sample shows 64,000 or so clones, over 60% of them seen only once. The sort gate was single viable CD3+CD4+CD8-CD45RO+ cells for memory CD4+ T cells. Sequencing was performed on memory CD4+ T cells from blood. The receptors derive from an adult in good health and CMV-seronegative.

The V gene is TRBV7-2, the J gene TRBJ1-5; D is undetermined. Germline CDR1 and CDR2: SGHTA and FQGNSA. Between the trimmed V and J ends, which lost 2 bases and 4 bases, there was a span of 12 bases. The CDR3 is 15 residues long. CDR3 in amino acids: CASSLRVGENQPQHF. As DNA, the CDR3 is TGTGCCAGCAGCTTAAGGGTCGGGGAAAATCAGCCCCAGCATTTT.

V gene TRBV21-1 combines with J gene TRBJ1-5; the table names TRBD1, a call not compared with the DNA. TRBV21-1 is shown as a pseudogene. The CDR3 covers 15 residues. The CDR3 sequence: CASSKGTDYNQPQHF. The CDR3 coding sequence is TGTGCCAGCAGCAAGGGGACAGACTACAATCAGCCCCAGCATTTT.

This clone turned up a few times. The chain links TRBV6-1 to TRBJ2-7; 8 nucleotides agree with TRBD1. The CDR3 is 14 residues long. J gave up 0 bases and V 5 bases, and 3 bases lay outside the gene matches. CDR1 is MNHNS and CDR2 is SASEGT in the germline V gene. The CDR3: CASSPGGLSYEQYF. The CDR3 DNA sequence: TGTGCCAGCAGTCCAGGGGGCCTCTCCTACGAGCAGTACTTC.

The genes are TRBV30 and TRBJ1-2; D may be TRBD1 (5 bases). V was trimmed by 4 bases and J by 4 bases, leaving 16 bases between them. CDR3 length: 14 residues. The germline gives CDR1 GTSNPN, CDR2 SVGIG (reference sequence). In DNA form, the CDR3 reads TGTGCCTGGACAAGACAGCAGACTGCCTATGGCTACACCTTC. This encodes CAWTRQQTAYGYTF.

The chain recombines TRBV19 with TRBJ2-7; 11 bases fit TRBD2. CDR1 and CDR2 from the germline V gene are LNHDA and SQIVND (reference sequence). The CDR3 is 16 amino acids. The V segment lost 6 bases and the J segment 1 base; nucleotides outside the gene matches: 8. CDR3 amino acids: CASRRGTSGESYEQYF. In DNA form, the CDR3 reads TGTGCCAGTAGACGTGGGACTAGCGGAGAATCCTACGAGCAGTACTTC.

This clone was seen only a few times. The V gene is TRBV7-9, the J gene TRBJ2-3; the D is unclear. The V end was cut by 5 bases, the J end by 5 bases, with 11 bases between. CDR1 is SEHNR and CDR2 is FQNEAQ in the germline V gene (reference sequence). The CDR3 is made up of 13 amino acids. CDR3 sequence: CASSPVEKDTQYF. The DNA of the CDR3 is TGTGCCAGCAGCCCGGTAGAGAAAGATACGCAGTATTTT.

J is TRBJ1-2 and V is TRBV6-5; 8 bases fit TRBD1. The trim removed 0 bases at V and 5 bases at J, leaving 5 bases unmatched. The CDR3 loop spans 15 amino acids. Germline CDR1 and CDR2: MNHEY and SVGAGI. The CDR3 here is CASSYSQGQVYGYTF. CDR3 bases: TGTGCCAGCAGTTACTCGCAGGGACAGGTGTATGGCTACACCTTC.

V and J are TRBV30 and TRBJ2-3; D is ambiguous. The ends were cut back, 3 bases at V and 6 bases at J, with 10 bases in the middle. The CDR3 contains 12 residues. The germline CDR1 and CDR2 sequences are GTSNPN and SVGIG (reference sequence). The CDR3 here is CAWRASSDTQYF. The CDR3 region has the DNA TGTGCCTGGAGGGCGAGTTCGGATACGCAGTATTTT.

This chain uses TRBV19 with TRBJ2-3; 7 nucleotides match TRBD1. Per the germline V gene, CDR1 is LNHDA and CDR2 is SQIVND (reference sequence). This CDR3 is built from 15 residues. V shed 3 bases and J 2 bases; nucleotides not matched to a gene: 5. CDR3 in DNA: TGTGCCAGTAGTATCCGGGACAGCCCCACAGATACGCAGTATTTT. Amino acids: CASSIRDSPTDTQYF.

This clone was found once. CDR3 sequence reads: CASSVQGQMNTEAFF. The CDR3 nucleotides are TGTGCCAGCAGCGTACAGGGACAGATGAACACTGAAGCTTTCTTT. The rearrangement uses TRBV9 and TRBJ1-1; 7 bases are shared with TRBD1. Trimming took 1 base from V and 0 from J; bases not matched to a gene: 3. Germline-derived CDR1 and CDR2 are SGDLS and YYNGEE. CDR3 length: 15 amino acids.

J is TRBJ1-2 and V is TRBV5-6; 7 bases line up with TRBD1. The trim removed 4 bases at V and 8 bases at J, leaving 8 bases unmatched. The CDR3 sequence is 13 residues long. Germline CDR1 SGHDT, CDR2 YYEEEE. The CDR3 bases are TGTGCCAGCAGCGTCGACAGGGTAGGAGGCTACACCTTC. This gives the protein CASSVDRVGGYTF.

The chain has TRBV19 and TRBJ1-1; no reliable D call. V gave up 6 bases and J gave up 11 bases, with 13 bases separating them. The CDR3 extends over 11 amino acids. The germline CDR1 and CDR2 sequences are LNHDA and SQIVND (reference sequence). CDR3 loop: CASRQRERAFF. The CDR3 bases are TGTGCCAGTAGACAGAGGGAGAGGGCTTTCTTT.

The chain recombines TRBV5-1 with TRBJ2-5; 8 bases are a match to TRBD2. The germline V gene has CDR1 SGHRS and CDR2 YFSETQ. Trimming cost V 1 base and J 0 bases; bases outside gene matches: 5. The CDR3 has 16 residues. This CDR3 reads CASSLLPAGDQETQYF. The CDR3 nucleotides read TGCGCCAGCAGCTTGTTACCAGCGGGGGACCAAGAGACCCAGTACTTC.

The V and J genes are TRBV19 and TRBJ2-2; D is perhaps TRBD2 (6 bases). Germline CDR1 reads LNHDA; CDR2 reads SQIVND (reference sequence). V was trimmed by 11 bases and J by 6 bases, leaving 19 bases between them. CDR3 length: 14 residues. The CDR3 protein is CAAAGGGGAGELFF. The CDR3 DNA follows: TGTGCCGCTGCCGGTGGAGGCGGGGCCGGGGAGCTGTTTTTT. Full variable domain (missing parts from reference TRBV19 and TRBJ2-2): DGGITQSPKYLFRKEGQNVTLSCEQNLNHDAMYWYRQDPGQGLRLIYYSQIVNDFQKGDIAEGYSVSREKKESFPLTVTSAQKNPTAFYLCAAAGGGGAGELFFGEGSRLTVL.

This chain uses TRBV2 with TRBJ2-3, with 9 positions matching TRBD2. This CDR3 region has 15 residues. Trimming cost V 4 bases and J 2 bases; bases outside gene matches: 4. Looked up from germline, CDR1 is SNHLY and CDR2 is FYNNEI. The CDR3 here is CASSGTSENTDTQYF. DNA of the CDR3: TGTGCCAGCAGTGGGACTAGCGAGAACACAGATACGCAGTATTTT. Combining the CDR3 with reference TRBV2 and TRBJ2-3 gives the whole variable domain EPEVTQTPSHQVTQMGQEVILRCVPISNHLYFYWYRQILGQKVEFLVSFYNNEISEKSEIFDDQFSVERPDGSNFTLKIRSTKLEDSAMYFCASSGTSENTDTQYFGPGTRLTVL.

The CDR3 loop reads CASSPQRNSYNEQFF. The CDR3, as DNA: TGTGCCAGCAGTCCTCAGCGGAACTCCTACAATGAGCAGTTCTTC. The J gene is TRBJ2-1, the V gene TRBV6-5; D possibly corresponds to TRBD2 (5 bases). CDR3 length: 15 amino acids. Trimming pared 5 bases from V and 0 bases from J, leaving 11 bases between. CDR1 MNHEY and CDR2 SVGAGI come from the germline V gene.

The rearrangement links TRBV5-1 to TRBJ1-1; D possibly corresponds to TRBD1 (6 bases). This CDR3 has 16 amino acids. Germline lookup yields CDR1 SGHRS and CDR2 YFSETQ. The V end was cut by 0 bases, the J end by 3 bases, with 15 bases between. CDR3 DNA sequence: TGCGCCAGCAGCTTGGCTACGGGAGGGGGGGACACTGAAGCTTTCTTT. Its protein product is CASSLATGGGDTEAFF.

This sequence joins TRBV27 and TRBJ2-7, with unresolved D. CDR1 and CDR2 (germline): MNHEY, SMNVEV (reference sequence). V shed 5 bases and J shed 2 bases, with 22 bases lying between them. There are 17 residues in the CDR3. The CDR3: CASSINSLARTAYEQYF. In nucleotides, the CDR3 is TGTGCCAGCAGTATAAACTCCCTGGCCAGAACAGCCTACGAGCAGTACTTC.

The chain joins TRBV28 to TRBJ2-7; TRBD2 aligns across 11 bases. The germline V gene encodes CDR1 MDHEN and CDR2 SYDVKM. The CDR3 totals 14 residues. The V and J ends lost 6 bases and 0 bases, in that order; junction bases with no gene match: 1. The CDR3 here is CASRLAGDSYEQYF. The DNA of the CDR3 is TGTGCCAGCAGACTAGCGGGGGACTCCTACGAGCAGTACTTC.

The chain employs TRBV30 and TRBJ2-5; 10 bases map to TRBD1. Trimming removed 2 bases from V and 5 bases from J; junction bases left unmatched: 8. The CDR3 consists of 15 residues. The germline gives CDR1 GTSNPN, CDR2 SVGIG (reference sequence). The CDR3 DNA is TGTGCCTGGAGTTACGGGACAGGGGTTAGGGAGACCCAGTACTTC. This gives the protein CAWSYGTGVRETQYF.

The rearrangement links TRBV29-1 to TRBJ2-7, with 9 bases fitting TRBD2. The junction had 7 bases not matched to a gene; V was cut back by 6 bases and J by 4 bases. The CDR3 has 13 residues. The germline V gene encodes CDR1 SQVTM and CDR2 ANQGSEA. CDR3 nucleotides: TGCAGCGTGGCCGGGACTAGCTCTTACGAGCAGTACTTC. Protein sequence: CSVAGTSSYEQYF.

CDR3 residues: CASSYGEQGPQHF. DNA of the CDR3: TGTGCCAGCAGTTATGGGGAACAGGGGCCCCAGCATTTT. The gene calls are TRBV27 and TRBJ1-5, with D maybe TRBD1 (6 bases). Trimming shortened V by 4 bases and J by 9 bases, and 13 bases separated the two germline ends. Germline V gene lookup returns CDR1 MNHEY and CDR2 SMNVEV (reference sequence). This CDR3 region has 13 residues.

The J gene is TRBJ1-5, the V gene TRBV28; possibly TRBD1 for D (5 bases). The germline gives CDR1 MDHEN, CDR2 SYDVKM. The CDR3 sequence is 15 residues long. Trimming took 4 bases from V and 2 from J, leaving 12 bases between them. CDR3 region: CASSSPGRRNQPQHF. The CDR3 coding sequence is TGTGCCAGCAGTTCCCCAGGGAGGCGCAATCAGCCCCAGCATTTT.

This chain connects TRBV7-9 to TRBJ2-5; 10 bases are a match to TRBD1. The germline V gene encodes CDR1 SEHNR and CDR2 FQNEAQ (reference sequence). This CDR3 spans 16 amino acids. J was trimmed by 4 bases and V by 1 base; bases with no gene match: 6. The CDR3 DNA reads as TGTGCCAGCAGCTTAGGGGACAGGGGATTAGTAGAGACCCAGTACTTC. Encoded protein: CASSLGDRGLVETQYF.

This clone is medium-sized within its sample. The CDR3 region has the DNA TGTGCCAGCAGCCTCAGGGGCAGCGGAACTGAAGCTTTCTTT. This gives the protein CASSLRGSGTEAFF. The gene calls are TRBV7-3 and TRBJ1-1; weak D call: TRBD1 (6 bases). CDR3 length equals 14 residues. Germline V gene sequence: CDR1 SGHTA, CDR2 FQGTGA. V was cut by 5 bases and J by 5 bases, with 15 bases left in between. The variable domain in full, with the rest retrieved from reference TRBV7-3 and TRBJ1-1, is GAGVSQTPSNKVTEKGKYVELRCDPISGHTALYWYRQSLGQGPEFLIYFQGTGAADDSGLPNDRFFAVRPEGSVSTLKIQRTERGDSAVYLCASSLRGSGTEAFFGQGTRLTVV.